This T cell receptor (beta chain) was found in a study of blood T cell repertoires in COVID-19. Overall study: The United States, Italy and Spain supplied acute and convalescent COVID-19 samples.

Assay: immunoSEQ multiplex PCR; the TCRdb copy retains only in-frame clones and omits some. This table holds under 400,000 clones, almost 90% found once. The CDR3 length is 12 residues. Germline V gives CDR1 SQVTM, CDR2 ANQGSEA. V gave up 5 bases and J gave up 1 base, with 8 bases separating them. V and J are TRBV29-1 and TRBJ1-1; D is possibly TRBD1 (5 bases). The clonotype was recovered from a woman aged 25-40 years with COVID-19, enrolled during active disease. The sequenced sample consisted of peripheral blood. The CDR3 DNA follows: TGCAGCGTTACAGACAGGAACACTGAAGCTTTCTTT. Its translation: CSVTDRNTEAFF. Full variable domain (outside the CDR3, taken from reference TRBV29-1 and TRBJ1-1): SAVISQKPSRDICQRGTSLTIQCQVDSQVTMMFWYRQQPGQSLTLIATANQGSEATYESGFVIDKFPISRPNLTFSTLTVSNMSPEDSSIYLCSVTDRNTEAFFGQGTRLTVV.